This is a list of T cell receptor beta chains from one sample in a study of T-cell reconstitution after alpha-beta-depleted transplantation in children. TCRdb independently ran MiXCR on the PCR reads; one entry per CDR3 protein. The data contain roughly 89,000 distinct CDR3 sequences, approximately 12% of them singletons. The source was PBMCs from the stem cell graft donor, collected from the stem cell graft. All receptors come from a human donor who donated a stem cell graft to a child with inherited bone marrow failure. Each CDR3 is given with its conserved first and last residue. The D gene is left open where the match is weak. The size field is filled for only some rows; it gives once, few, many or a size class.

V: TRBV7-9
J: TRBJ1-4
size: -
D: -
CDR3: CASSLDGKGMELFF
DNA: TGTGCCAGCAGCTTAGATGGGAAGGGTATGGAACTGTTTTTT

V: TRBV12-3/TRBV12-4
J: TRBJ2-1
size: -
D: TRBD2
CDR3: CASSSSAAGGHYNEQFF
DNA: TGTGCCAGTTCCTCTTCCGCGGCGGGAGGGCACTACAATGAGCAGTTCTTC

V: TRBV7-9
J: TRBJ1-1
size: many
D: -
CDR3: CASSLRGNTEAFF
DNA: TGTGCCAGCAGCTTACGGGGTAACACTGAAGCTTTCTTT

V: TRBV7-1
J: TRBJ1-2
size: -
D: -
CDR3: CASSSGPSCNTF
DNA: TGTGCCAGCAGCTCCGGGCCCAGCTGCAACACCTTC

V: TRBV10-3
J: TRBJ2-1
size: many
D: TRBD2
CDR3: CAISEGTTYNEQFF
DNA: TGTGCCATCAGTGAAGGGACTACCTACAATGAGCAGTTCTTC

V: TRBV7-2
J: TRBJ2-2
size: many
D: -
CDR3: CASSLGLTAGELFF
DNA: TGTGCCAGCAGCTTGGGACTCACCGCCGGGGAGCTGTTTTTT

V: TRBV4-2
J: TRBJ2-4
size: many
D: TRBD1
CDR3: CASSQDIGTGWAKNIQYF
DNA: TGTGCCAGCAGCCAAGATATTGGGACAGGGTGGGCCAAAAACATTCAGTACTTC

V: TRBV12-3/TRBV12-4
J: TRBJ1-5
size: many
D: -
CDR3: CASSFEAFNQPQHF
DNA: TGTGCCAGCAGTTTTGAGGCGTTCAATCAGCCCCAGCATTTT

V: TRBV4-1
J: TRBJ1-2
size: -
D: -
CDR3: CASSQDGFRYGYTF
DNA: TGCGCCAGCAGCCAAGATGGGTTCCGCTATGGCTACACCTTC

V: TRBV28
J: TRBJ2-3
size: -
D: -
CDR3: CASIPQRLRDTQYF
DNA: TGTGCCAGCATCCCTCAGAGACTGAGGGATACGCAGTATTTT

V: TRBV4-3
J: TRBJ1-1
size: many
D: -
CDR3: CASSQQPPEGWNTEAFF
DNA: TGCGCCAGCAGCCAACAACCTCCCGAAGGGTGGAACACTGAAGCTTTCTTT

V: TRBV10-3
J: TRBJ2-2
size: many
D: -
CDR3: CAISDRAARSNTGELFF
DNA: TGTGCCATCAGTGATAGGGCAGCTCGGTCAAACACCGGGGAGCTGTTTTTT

V: TRBV11-2
J: TRBJ2-3
size: many
D: -
CDR3: CASSLRGTDTQYF
DNA: TGTGCCAGCAGCTTACGCGGCACAGATACGCAGTATTTT

V: TRBV5-1
J: TRBJ2-7
size: many
D: -
CDR3: CASSLDGNSYEQYF
DNA: TGCGCCAGCAGCTTGGACGGGAATTCCTACGAGCAGTACTTC

V: TRBV6-5
J: TRBJ1-3
size: many
D: -
CDR3: CASSYQSRPSDSGNTIYF
DNA: TGTGCCAGCAGTTACCAATCAAGGCCCAGCGACTCTGGAAACACCATATATTTT

V: TRBV5-6
J: TRBJ1-1
size: many
D: -
CDR3: CASSLFRAENTEAFF
DNA: TGTGCCAGCAGCTTGTTCCGGGCGGAGAACACTGAAGCTTTCTTT

V: TRBV7-9
J: TRBJ2-7
size: few
D: TRBD1
CDR3: CASSHAVGQGTDEQYF
DNA: TGTGCCAGCAGCCACGCCGTGGGACAGGGTACCGACGAGCAGTACTTC

V: TRBV7-2
J: TRBJ2-7
size: many
D: -
CDR3: CASSPGTREQYF
DNA: TGTGCCAGCAGCCCTGGGACACGCGAGCAGTACTTC

V: TRBV7-9
J: TRBJ2-1
size: medium-sized
D: -
CDR3: CASSLVDLYNEQFF
DNA: TGTGCCAGCAGCTTAGTGGACCTTTACAATGAGCAGTTCTTC

V: TRBV12-3/TRBV12-4
J: TRBJ2-7
size: many
D: -
CDR3: CASSPGGEQYF
DNA: TGTGCCAGCAGTCCAGGTGGGGAGCAGTACTTC

V: TRBV5-1
J: TRBJ2-3
size: many
D: -
CDR3: CASSSEGPGGAADTQYF
DNA: TGCGCCAGCAGCTCGGAGGGTCCCGGAGGGGCCGCAGATACGCAGTATTTT